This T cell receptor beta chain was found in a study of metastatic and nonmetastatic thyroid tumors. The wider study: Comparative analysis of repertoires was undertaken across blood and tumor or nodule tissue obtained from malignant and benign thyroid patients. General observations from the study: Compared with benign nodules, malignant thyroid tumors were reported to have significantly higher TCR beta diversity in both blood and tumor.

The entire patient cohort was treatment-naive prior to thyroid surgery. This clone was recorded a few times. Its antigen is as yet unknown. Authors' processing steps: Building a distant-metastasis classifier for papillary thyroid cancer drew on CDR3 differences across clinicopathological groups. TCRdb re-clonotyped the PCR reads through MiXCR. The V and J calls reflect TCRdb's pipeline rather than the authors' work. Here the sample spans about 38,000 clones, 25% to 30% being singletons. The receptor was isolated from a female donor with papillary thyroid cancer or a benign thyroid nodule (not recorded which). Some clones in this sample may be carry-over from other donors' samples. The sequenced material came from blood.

CDR3 sequence (DNA): TGCGCCAGCAGGGAGGGGGCGTCCTCTGGGGCCAACGTCCTGACTTTC. Translated: CASREGASSGANVLTF. This rearrangement joins TRBV5-1 to TRBJ2-6, with D perhaps matching TRBD1 (7 bases). Trimming pared 5 bases from V and 0 bases from J, leaving 12 bases between. The germline V gene has CDR1 SGHRS and CDR2 YFSETQ. The CDR3 is 16 residues long.